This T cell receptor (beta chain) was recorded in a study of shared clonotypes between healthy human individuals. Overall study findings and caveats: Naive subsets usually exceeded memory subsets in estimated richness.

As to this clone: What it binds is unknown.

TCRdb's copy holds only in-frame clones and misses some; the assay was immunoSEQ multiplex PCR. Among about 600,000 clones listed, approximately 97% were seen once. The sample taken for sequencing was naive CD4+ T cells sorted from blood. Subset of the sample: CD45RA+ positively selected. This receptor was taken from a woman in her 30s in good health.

DNA for the CDR3: TGTGCCAGCACCCCCGGAGGGACAGGGAGTTACGAGCAGTACTTC. Protein sequence: CASTPGGTGSYEQYF. V gene TRBV28 combines with J gene TRBJ2-5; 9 bases are shared with TRBD1. The J call may be mistaken, given a closer DNA end match to TRBJ2-7. The V gene's germline CDR1 is MDHEN and CDR2 SYDVKM. The CDR3 is 15 amino acids.